The 21 T cell receptor beta chains reported below all come from one sample, sequenced in a study of blood T cell repertoires in COVID-19. Some clones are missing from TCRdb's copy, which holds only in-frame ones; the method was immunoSEQ multiplex PCR. The sample gives a few hundred thousand clones, around 87% of which show up once; approximately 8.1% is in the top ten. Material: peripheral blood. The receptors here all came from a woman in her fifties or sixties who had recovered from COVID-19.

This clone showed up just a few times. The gene calls are TRBV14 and TRBJ2-1, with 11 bases identical to TRBD2. Germline loops: CDR1 SGHDN, CDR2 FVKESK. Losses at the gene ends were 4 bases for V and 2 bases for J; bases not matched to a gene: 1. There are 15 residues in the CDR3. As DNA, the CDR3 is TGTGCCAGCAGCCGACTAGCGGGGACCTACAATGAGCAGTTCTTC. Amino acid sequence: CASSRLAGTYNEQFF. Full variable domain (missing parts from reference TRBV14 and TRBJ2-1): EAGVTQFPSHSVIEKGQTVTLRCDPISGHDNLYWYRRVMGKEIKFLLHFVKESKQDESGMPNNRFLAERTGGTYSTLKVQPAELEDSGVYFCASSRLAGTYNEQFFGPGTRLTVL.

This clone was counted a single time. The V and J genes are TRBV5-1 and TRBJ1-2, with 7 bases fitting TRBD1. With 5 bases clipped from V and 5 bases from J, the junction kept 6 bases outside the gene matches. Germline values: CDR1 SGHRS, CDR2 YFSETQ. The CDR3 consists of 13 residues. CDR3 sequence reads: CASSKDREYGYTF. The CDR3 DNA follows: TGCGCCAGCAGTAAAGACAGGGAGTATGGCTACACCTTC. Combining the CDR3 with reference TRBV5-1 and TRBJ1-2 gives the whole variable domain KAGVTQTPRYLIKTRGQQVTLSCSPISGHRSVSWYQQTPGQGLQFLFEYFSETQRNKGNFPGRFSGRQFSNSRSEMNVSTLELGDSALYLCASSKDREYGYTFGSGTRLTVV.

This chain joins TRBV7-6 and TRBJ1-4; no reliable D call. CDR3 size: 14 residues. V lost 5 bases and J lost 8, with 15 bases in between. Germline values: CDR1 SGHVS, CDR2 FNYEAQ. The CDR3 region is CASSLTGEGEKLFF. In DNA, the CDR3 is TGTGCCAGCAGCCTAACCGGGGAGGGAGAAAAACTGTTTTTT.

CDR3 in amino acids: CASSLQGSEEDEQYF. Here the CDR3 DNA reads TGTGCCAGCAGCTTACAGGGATCTGAGGAAGACGAGCAGTACTTC. V is TRBV7-2 and J is TRBJ2-7; possibly TRBD1 for D (5 bases). The CDR3 length is 15 residues. CDR1 is SGHTA, CDR2 FQGNSA, per germline. The ends were cut back, 2 bases at V and 5 bases at J, with 16 bases in the middle.

The chain combines TRBV4-3 with TRBJ1-2; 7 bases are a match to TRBD1. Germline CDR1 reads LGHNA; CDR2 reads YSLEER. There are 13 residues in the CDR3. The V and J ends lost 4 bases and 8 bases, in that order; junction bases with no gene match: 7. This chain's CDR3 is CASSPGQARGYTF. The CDR3 DNA follows: TGCGCCAGCAGCCCCGGACAGGCGCGGGGCTACACCTTC.

This clone was seen a handful of times. The chain is built from TRBV28 and TRBJ1-2; D remains ambiguous. Looked up from germline, CDR1 is MDHEN and CDR2 is SYDVKM. The CDR3 consists of 13 residues. V lost 4 bases, J lost 4 bases, and 10 bases lay in between. CDR3 amino acids: CASSSHLPYGYTF. The DNA of the CDR3 is TGTGCCAGCAGTTCCCATCTACCCTATGGCTACACCTTC.

In its sample, this clone was seen a few times. This chain joins TRBV6-5 and TRBJ2-1; tentatively, D is TRBD2 (6 bases). This CDR3 contains 14 residues. The germline CDR1 and CDR2 sequences are MNHEY and SVGAGI. V lost 6 bases and J lost 10, with 19 bases in between. The CDR3 region is CASSGTPTVSEQFF. The CDR3 DNA reads TGTGCCAGCAGCGGGACTCCAACTGTTTCGGAGCAGTTCTTC.

The chain uses TRBV3-1 (or the pseudogene TRBV3-2) and TRBJ2-1; tentative D call: TRBD2 (6 bases). The V end lost 4 bases, the J end lost 5 bases, and 18 bases lay between the germline ends. This CDR3 spans 16 amino acids. From germline, CDR1 is LGHDT and CDR2 YNNKEL (reference sequence). The CDR3 reads CASSRMGTGENNEQFF. CDR3 sequence (DNA): TGTGCCAGCAGCCGCATGGGGACGGGGGAGAACAATGAGCAGTTCTTC.

The chain has TRBV3-1 (or the pseudogene TRBV3-2) and TRBJ2-1; TRBD2 matches 9 bases. The length of the CDR3 is 17 residues. V trimming: 0 bases; J trimming: 7 bases; junction bases outside the gene matches: 10. Germline CDR1 reads LGHDT; CDR2 reads YNNKEL (reference sequence). Here the CDR3 reads CASSQEIPLAGLNEQFF. The DNA of the CDR3 is TGTGCCAGCAGCCAAGAGATACCGCTAGCGGGATTGAATGAGCAGTTCTTC.

The chain combines TRBV12-5 with TRBJ1-2, with 8 bases aligning to TRBD1. With V trimmed by 10 bases and J by 3 bases, 7 bases remained unmatched. Germline CDR1 and CDR2: LGHNT and FRNRAP. This CDR3 has 13 amino acids. CDR3 sequence reads: CANQGTGYYGYTF. The CDR3 DNA reads TGTGCTAACCAAGGGACAGGCTACTATGGCTACACCTTC.

The chain carries TRBV5-1 and TRBJ2-2; a possible D gene is TRBD2 (6 bases). Germline lookup yields CDR1 SGHRS and CDR2 YFSETQ. V was shortened by 0 bases and J by 4 bases, with 10 bases between the two germline ends. The length of the CDR3 is 15 residues. The CDR3 loop reads CASSLGQGGTGELFF. The CDR3 nucleotides are TGCGCCAGCAGCTTGGGTCAGGGAGGCACCGGGGAGCTGTTTTTT.

V is TRBV28 and J is TRBJ2-3; D is uncertain. The V gene lost 0 bases and the J gene lost 2 bases, with 9 bases spanning the gap. This CDR3 has 15 amino acids. Germline V CDR1 and CDR2: MDHEN, SYDVKM. CDR3 nucleotide sequence: TGTGCCAGCAGTTTATGGACATCCTTCACAGATACGCAGTATTTT. Translation gives CASSLWTSFTDTQYF.

This clone was observed once. The CDR3 is CASSQGRGAEAFF. DNA for the CDR3: TGTGCCAGCAGCCAAGGGAGGGGAGCTGAAGCTTTCTTT. The chain carries TRBV3-1 (or the pseudogene TRBV3-2) and TRBJ1-1; perhaps TRBD1 as D (5 bases). Germline assignment: CDR1 LGHDT and CDR2 YNNKEL (reference sequence). CDR3 size: 13 residues. The V and J ends lost 1 base and 6 bases respectively, with 9 bases between them.

The V call is TRBV30, the J call TRBJ2-3, with TRBD2 identical over 8 bases. The trim removed 3 bases at V and 0 bases at J, leaving 8 bases unmatched. The length of the CDR3 is 16 residues. The germline V gene encodes CDR1 GTSNPN and CDR2 SVGIG (reference sequence). The CDR3 here is CAWRDRGGRSTDTQYF. CDR3 nucleotide sequence: TGTGCCTGGAGGGACCGGGGGGGCCGTAGCACAGATACGCAGTATTTT. The full variable domain, in which reference TRBV30 and TRBJ2-3 provide the parts outside the CDR3, is SQTIHQWPATLVQPVGSPLSLECTVEGTSNPNLYWYRQAAGRGLQLLFYSVGIGQISSEVPQNLSASRPQDRQFILSSKKLLLSDSGFYLCAWRDRGGRSTDTQYFGPGTRLTVL.

In DNA form, the CDR3 reads TGTGCCACCGGGACTAGCGGGGATGAGCAGTACTTC. Its translation is CATGTSGDEQYF. The V gene is TRBV10-3, the J gene TRBJ2-7; 13 bases are shared with TRBD2. The CDR3 runs to 12 residues. Germline assignment: CDR1 ENHRY and CDR2 SYGVKD. V was pared by 10 bases and J by 7 bases, with 4 bases of the junction left unmatched.

This clone has just one count. J is TRBJ2-5 and V is TRBV12-3 or TRBV12-4; a weak D match, TRBD2 (5 bases). V was cut by 4 bases and J by 7 bases, with 13 bases left in between. This CDR3 has 13 residues. CDR3 amino acids: CASSSGMPGTQYF. The CDR3 region has the DNA TGTGCCAGCAGTTCCGGGATGCCAGGGACCCAGTACTTC.

V and J are TRBV19 and TRBJ1-5; D unclear. The CDR3 length is 13 residues. Deletions cut 3 bases from V and 6 bases from J, with 9 bases between. Germline V gene sequence: CDR1 LNHDA, CDR2 SQIVND (reference sequence). In DNA form, the CDR3 reads TGTGCCAGTAGTATTTCAGATCGTCAGCCCCAGCATTTT. Translated, it gives CASSISDRQPQHF.

This chain joins TRBV7-2 and TRBJ2-7; 12 bases are shared with TRBD2. V dropped 5 bases and J dropped 0; count of bases not matched to a gene: 5. This CDR3 region has 16 residues. Germline V CDR1 and CDR2: SGHTA, FQGNSA. CDR3 nucleotides: TGTGCCAGCAGCCTTCCGGGACTAGCGGGCTCCTACGAGCAGTACTTC. It encodes CASSLPGLAGSYEQYF.

V usage is TRBV2 and J usage is TRBJ2-7; D not resolved. Trimming pared 4 bases from V and 3 bases from J, leaving 10 bases between. The CDR3 length is 13 residues. Looked up from germline, CDR1 is SNHLY and CDR2 is FYNNEI. The CDR3 protein is CASSVRYNYEQYF. The CDR3, as DNA: TGTGCCAGCAGTGTTAGATATAACTACGAGCAGTACTTC.

The chain has TRBV3-1 (or the pseudogene TRBV3-2) and TRBJ2-1; 8 bases map to TRBD2. In germline, CDR1 is LGHDT, CDR2 YNNKEL (reference sequence). The CDR3 consists of 13 residues. Trimming cost V 4 bases and J 8 bases; bases outside gene matches: 4. The CDR3 spells CASSPSGGHEQFF. CDR3 coding DNA: TGTGCCAGCAGCCCCTCGGGGGGGCATGAGCAGTTCTTC.

This chain uses TRBV5-1 with TRBJ1-6; TRBD1 aligns across 8 bases. The CDR3 length is 18 residues. Trimming removed 0 bases from V and 8 bases from J; junction bases left unmatched: 13. Germline lookup yields CDR1 SGHRS and CDR2 YFSETQ. The CDR3, as DNA: TGCGCCAGCAGCTTGGTTTTGCGGACAGGGAATACACATTCACCCCTCCACTTT. It yields the protein CASSLVLRTGNTHSPLHF.